This T cell receptor beta chain was sequenced in a study of shared clonotypes between healthy human individuals. The CDR3 covers 13 residues. V lost 7 bases and J lost 4, with 11 bases in between. CDR1 is SNHLY and CDR2 is FYNNEI in the germline V gene. TCRdb's copy holds only in-frame clones and misses some; the assay was immunoSEQ multiplex PCR. The table records more than 500,000 clones, 95% to 96% of them present only once. CD4+ cell separation produced CD45RA+ naive and CD45RA-negative memory subsets. The sequencing sample was made of naive CD4+ T cells sorted from blood. The subset was: CD45RA+ positively selected. The V call is TRBV2, the J call TRBJ2-1; perhaps D is TRBD1 or TRBD2 (7 bases each). The sequence was collected from a woman aged 30 to 39 in good health. The CDR3 sequence: CASNQGGYNEQFF. DNA of the CDR3: TGTGCCAGCAACCAGGGGGGGTACAATGAGCAGTTCTTC.